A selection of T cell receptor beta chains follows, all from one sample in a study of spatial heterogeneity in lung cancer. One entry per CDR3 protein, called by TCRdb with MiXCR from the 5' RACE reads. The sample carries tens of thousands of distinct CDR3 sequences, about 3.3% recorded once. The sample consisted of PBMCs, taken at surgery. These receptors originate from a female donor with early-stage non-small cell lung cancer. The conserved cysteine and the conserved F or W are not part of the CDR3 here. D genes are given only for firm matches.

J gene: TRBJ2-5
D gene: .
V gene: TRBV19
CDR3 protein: ASSIMETQY

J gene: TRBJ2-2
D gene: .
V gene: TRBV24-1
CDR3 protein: ATSGPNTGELF

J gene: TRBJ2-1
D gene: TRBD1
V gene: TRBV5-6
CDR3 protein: ASSLEGQGAYNEQF

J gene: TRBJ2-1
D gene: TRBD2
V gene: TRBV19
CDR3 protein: ASSNTGTSNEQF

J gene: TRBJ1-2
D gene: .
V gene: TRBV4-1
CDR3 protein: ASSVTGRGANYGYT

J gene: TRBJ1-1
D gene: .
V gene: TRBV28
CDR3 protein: ASSFPGSNTEAF

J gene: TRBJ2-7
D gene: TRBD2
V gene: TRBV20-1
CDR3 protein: SARGSSGYFSYEQY

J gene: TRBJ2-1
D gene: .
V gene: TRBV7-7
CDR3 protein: ASSPRPSAASNEQF

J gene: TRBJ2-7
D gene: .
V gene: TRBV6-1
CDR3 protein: ASSELQRDTHNYEQY

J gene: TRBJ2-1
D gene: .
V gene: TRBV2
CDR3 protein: ASSDEGLYNEQF

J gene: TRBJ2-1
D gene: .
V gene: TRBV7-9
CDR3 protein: ASSRRPRDEQF

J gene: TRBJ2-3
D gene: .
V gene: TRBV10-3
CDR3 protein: AISDGPDTQY

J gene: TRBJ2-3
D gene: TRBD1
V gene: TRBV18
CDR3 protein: ASSPSDRGTDTQY

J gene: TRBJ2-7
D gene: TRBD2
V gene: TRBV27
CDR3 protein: ASSGFGGSSYEQY

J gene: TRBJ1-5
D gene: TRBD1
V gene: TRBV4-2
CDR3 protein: VSRMTGGRNQPQH

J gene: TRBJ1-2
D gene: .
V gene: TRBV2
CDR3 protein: ARETGPTSGYT

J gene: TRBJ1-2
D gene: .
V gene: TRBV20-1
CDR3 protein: SAGPRGEYGYT

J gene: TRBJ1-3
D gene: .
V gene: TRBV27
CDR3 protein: ASRDSHSGNTIY

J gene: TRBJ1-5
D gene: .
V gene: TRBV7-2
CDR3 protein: ASSFFSQPQH

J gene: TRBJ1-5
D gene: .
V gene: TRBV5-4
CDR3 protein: ASSLDSNQPQH

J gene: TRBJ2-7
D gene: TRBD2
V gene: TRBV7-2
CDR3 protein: ASSVGLATLYEQY

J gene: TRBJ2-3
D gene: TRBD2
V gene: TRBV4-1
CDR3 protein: ASRSSGRALDTQY

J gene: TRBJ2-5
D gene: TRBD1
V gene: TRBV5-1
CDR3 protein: ASSPGQGGETQY

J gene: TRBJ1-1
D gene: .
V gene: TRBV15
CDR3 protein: ATSREDSMNTEAF

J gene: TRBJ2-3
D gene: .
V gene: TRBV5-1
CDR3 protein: ASSSGVTDTQY

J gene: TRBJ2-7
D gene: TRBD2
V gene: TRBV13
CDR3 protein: ASSSSTGGPREQY

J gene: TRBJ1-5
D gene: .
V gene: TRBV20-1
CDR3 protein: SARRGLNQPQH

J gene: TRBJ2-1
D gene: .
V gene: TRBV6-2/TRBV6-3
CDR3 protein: AASWVDYNEQF

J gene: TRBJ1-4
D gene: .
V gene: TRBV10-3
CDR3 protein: AISSGDEKLF

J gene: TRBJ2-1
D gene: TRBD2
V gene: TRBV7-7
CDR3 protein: ASSSVAGVEQF

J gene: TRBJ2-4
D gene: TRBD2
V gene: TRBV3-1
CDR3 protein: ASSQVNLAGVAKNIQY

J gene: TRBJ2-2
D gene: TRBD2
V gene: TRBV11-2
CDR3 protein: ASSSLAGGTGELF

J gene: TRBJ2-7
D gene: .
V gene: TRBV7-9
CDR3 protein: ASSLGSGTDEQY

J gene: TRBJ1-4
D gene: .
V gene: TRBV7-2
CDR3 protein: ASSFGTDPQKLF

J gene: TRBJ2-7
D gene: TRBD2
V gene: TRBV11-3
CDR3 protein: ASSPGVAGSYEQY

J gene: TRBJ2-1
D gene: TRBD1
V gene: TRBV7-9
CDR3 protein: ASSTLRDRGRNEQF

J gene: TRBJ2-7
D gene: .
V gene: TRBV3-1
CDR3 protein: ASSQGMGGEQY

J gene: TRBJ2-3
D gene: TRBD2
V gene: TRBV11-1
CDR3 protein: ASSSSPATSGTDTQY

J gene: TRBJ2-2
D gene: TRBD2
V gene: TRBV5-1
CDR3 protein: ASSLGLAAYTGELF

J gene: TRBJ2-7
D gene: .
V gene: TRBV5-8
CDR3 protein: ASSPDRTLY